A single sample is the source of the 16 T cell receptor beta chains below, sequenced in a study of CD8+ T cells in alopecia areata. Following RNA extraction, reverse transcription yielded cDNA that acted as the sequencing template. Generated by immunoSEQ multiplex PCR, the TCRdb table keeps only in-frame clones and is missing some. The data show roughly 100,000 clones, approximately 60% seen once. The specimen was CD4+ T cells sorted from blood. These receptors all stem from a human donor in good health.

This clone has more than one count but fewer than ten. V is TRBV30 and J is TRBJ2-7; 9 bases align to TRBD1. The CDR3 runs to 14 residues. V trimming: 3 bases; J trimming: 7 bases; junction bases outside the gene matches: 10. Germline V gene lookup returns CDR1 GTSNPN and CDR2 SVGIG (reference sequence). The CDR3: CAWSKGQGRFEQYF. The CDR3 nucleotides read TGTGCCTGGAGCAAGGGACAGGGAAGGTTTGAGCAGTACTTC.

The count of this clone is one. The rearrangement uses TRBV7-9 and TRBJ2-4, with TRBD2 as a possible D gene (5 bases). V lost 5 bases and J lost 11, with 13 bases in between. This CDR3 has 12 residues. Per germline, CDR1 SEHNR and CDR2 FQNEAQ (reference sequence). CDR3 nucleotide sequence: TGTGCCAGCAGCGAGGACCGGGATTTTCAGTACTTC. This codes for CASSEDRDFQYF.

The V call is TRBV6-6, the J call TRBJ1-1; no clear D gene. Germline CDR1 reads MNHNY; CDR2 reads SVGAGI (reference sequence). The length of the CDR3 is 13 residues. Trimming cost V 0 bases and J 2 bases, with 4 bases left between them. Here the CDR3 DNA reads TGTGCCAGCAGTTACTCGTATAACACTGAAGCTTTCTTT. Its translation is CASSYSYNTEAFF.

The rearrangement links TRBV7-9 to TRBJ2-1, with D possibly being TRBD2 (5 bases). The CDR3 spans 16 residues. V lost 5 bases and J 4 bases, leaving 18 bases between the germline ends. Germline CDR1 and CDR2: SEHNR and FQNEAQ (reference sequence). CDR3 in amino acids: CASSLLDGMLYNEQFF. The CDR3 DNA follows: TGTGCCAGCAGCCTTCTCGACGGGATGCTATACAATGAGCAGTTCTTC.

This clone was observed a few times. The gene calls are TRBV20-1 and TRBJ2-7, with D unresolved. The germline V gene has CDR1 DFQATT and CDR2 SNEGSKA (reference sequence). The CDR3 length is 11 residues. Trimming stripped 5 bases from V and 2 bases from J, with 7 bases between. Here the CDR3 reads CSAPDAYEQYF. The CDR3 coding sequence is TGCAGTGCTCCCGACGCCTACGAGCAGTACTTC.

The J gene is TRBJ2-3, the V gene TRBV2, with D unclear. Trimming cost V 4 bases and J 3 bases, with 5 bases left between them. Germline lookup yields CDR1 SNHLY and CDR2 FYNNEI. The CDR3 is made up of 12 amino acids. CDR3 in amino acids: CASSVGTDTQYF. CDR3 bases: TGTGCCAGCAGTGTGGGGACAGATACGCAGTATTTT.

The table lists this clone with a few counts. The V call is TRBV19, the J call TRBJ1-5; 7 bases line up with TRBD1. The V segment lost 5 bases and the J segment 4 bases; nucleotides outside the gene matches: 11. The CDR3 spans 16 residues. Germline V gives CDR1 LNHDA, CDR2 SQIVND (reference sequence). DNA for the CDR3: TGTGCCAGTAGTTCCAACGGACAGGTCTGGAATCAGCCCCAGCATTTT. It translates to CASSSNGQVWNQPQHF.

The V call is TRBV29-1, the J call TRBJ2-5; D is unclear. The CDR3 is 13 amino acids. Germline CDR1 and CDR2: SQVTM and ANQGSEA. Trimming removed 4 bases from V and 2 bases from J, with 11 bases in between. The DNA for the CDR3 is TGCAGCGTTGGAAGGGCCACACAAGAGACCCAGTACTTC. It translates to CSVGRATQETQYF.

J is TRBJ2-7 and V is TRBV29-1; 8 positions agree with TRBD2. The CDR3 runs 15 residues. V trimming: 7 bases; J trimming: 1 base; junction bases outside the gene matches: 12. The germline V gene encodes CDR1 SQVTM and CDR2 ANQGSEA. For the CDR3, the DNA is TGCAGCGCGTTGAAGGGCGGGGGGCTGTCCTACGAGCAGTACTTC. It specifies CSALKGGGLSYEQYF.

V is TRBV30 and J is TRBJ1-5; D is undetermined. Trimming took off 1 base at V and 0 bases at J, with 10 bases between the two ends. There are 15 residues in the CDR3. The germline V gene encodes CDR1 GTSNPN and CDR2 SVGIG (reference sequence). This chain's CDR3 is CAWSGGPYSNQPQHF. CDR3 nucleotide sequence: TGTGCCTGGAGTGGTGGACCCTATAGCAATCAGCCCCAGCATTTT.

This clone was counted only a few times. The J gene is TRBJ2-7, the V gene TRBV2; weak D call: TRBD2 (6 bases). Per the germline V gene, CDR1 is SNHLY and CDR2 is FYNNEI. Trimming pared 7 bases from V and 6 bases from J, leaving 19 bases between. The CDR3 has 14 amino acids. This chain's CDR3 is CASTQAGTASEQYF. As DNA, the CDR3 is TGTGCCAGCACTCAAGCCGGGACTGCAAGCGAGCAGTACTTC.

This chain uses TRBV10-3 with TRBJ2-1, with TRBD2 matching over 9 bases. V gave up 6 bases and J gave up 6 bases; unmatched junction bases: 9. In germline, CDR1 is ENHRY, CDR2 SYGVKD. This CDR3 has 15 residues. The DNA for the CDR3 is TGTGCCATCAGCCCCGGGACTAGCATGTCCAATGAGCAGTTCTTC. Protein: CAISPGTSMSNEQFF.

This clone has a handful of counts. The V and J genes are TRBV25-1 and TRBJ2-2; no reliable D call. The CDR3 is 14 amino acids. Trimming cost V 6 bases and J 4 bases, with 12 bases left between them. CDR1 and CDR2 from the germline V gene are MGHDK and SYGVNS. CDR3 coding DNA: TGTGCCAGCAGCAACCCAGGCGGCACCGGGGAGCTGTTTTTT. It encodes CASSNPGGTGELFF.

This clone was seen a few times. The V and J genes are TRBV30 and TRBJ2-3; D tentatively fits TRBD1 or TRBD2 (6 bases each). V was trimmed by 2 bases and J by 4 bases, leaving 7 bases between them. The germline V gene encodes CDR1 GTSNPN and CDR2 SVGIG (reference sequence). CDR3 length equals 12 residues. CDR3 in amino acids: CAWSRGPDTQYF. The CDR3 DNA sequence: TGTGCCTGGAGTCGGGGGCCAGATACGCAGTATTTT.

The DNA for the CDR3 is TGTGCCAGCAGTTACAGCTCTGGGGCCAACGTCCTGACTTTC. As protein: CASSYSSGANVLTF. The V gene is TRBV6-6, the J gene TRBJ2-6; D is unclear. V was clipped by 2 bases and J by 0 bases, with 2 bases between them. This CDR3 region has 14 residues. The germline V gene has CDR1 MNHNY and CDR2 SVGAGI (reference sequence).

This chain connects TRBV29-1 to TRBJ1-1; TRBD1 agrees at 7 bases. CDR1 is SQVTM and CDR2 is ANQGSEA in the germline V gene. V gave up 1 base and J gave up 4 bases; unmatched junction bases: 6. This CDR3 spans 14 amino acids. CDR3 amino acids: CSVEVRGTGTEAFF. DNA of the CDR3: TGCAGCGTTGAAGTCAGGGGGACGGGCACTGAAGCTTTCTTT. The full variable domain, with the rest looked up from reference TRBV29-1 and TRBJ1-1, is SAVISQKPSRDICQRGTSLTIQCQVDSQVTMMFWYRQQPGQSLTLIATANQGSEATYESGFVIDKFPISRPNLTFSTLTVSNMSPEDSSIYLCSVEVRGTGTEAFFGQGTRLTVV.